What follows are 27 T cell receptor beta chains derived from one specimen sequenced in a study of regulatory T cells in long-lasting Graves disease. Time point given: persistent/refractory GD, antithyroid drugs over 5 years with positive TRAb. RNA from PBMCs was the source of the TCR library. TCR beta libraries were built with iRepertoire HTBI primers and Arm-PCR of CDR3 regions. TCRdb ran MiXCR on the multiplex PCR reads and lists one entry per CDR3 protein. The table lists hundreds of thousands of distinct CDR3 sequences, less than 25% of them singletons. The sequenced sample was peripheral blood mononuclear cells (PBMCs), obtained when the disease was refractory, from a patient treated with antithyroid drugs. The source of these receptors is a female donor with Graves disease.

The table lists this clonotype with many counts. The chain has TRBV7-8 and TRBJ2-7, with 10 bases lining up with TRBD1. Germline V lookup: CDR1 SGHVS, CDR2 FQNEAQ. V lost 3 bases and J lost 3; bases outside the gene matches: 2. CDR3 length: 14 amino acids. The CDR3 region has the DNA TGTGCCAGCAGCTTGGGACAGGGGTACTACGAGCAGTACTTC. This sequence encodes CASSLGQGYYEQYF.

This clonotype was found many times. V and J are TRBV3-1 and TRBJ2-5; D gene ambiguous. Trimming shortened V by 3 bases and J by 3 bases, and 11 bases separated the two germline ends. Germline CDR1 LGHDT, CDR2 YNNKEL (reference sequence). This CDR3 comprises 14 residues. The CDR3 loop reads CASSQTAVEETQYF. Written as DNA, the CDR3 is TGTGCCAGCAGCCAGACCGCGGTCGAAGAGACCCAGTACTTC.

In its sample, this clonotype was seen many times. This rearrangement joins TRBV27 to TRBJ2-7, with D hard to call. Germline CDR1 reads MNHEY; CDR2 reads SMNVEV (reference sequence). The V end was cut by 8 bases, the J end by 1 base, with 9 bases between. The CDR3 sequence is 12 residues long. As DNA, the CDR3 is TGTGCCAGCGGTTGTATATCCTACGAGCAGTACTTC. This translates into CASGCISYEQYF.

For this clonotype: The junction does not match germline at one end; this may be a read error. The chain joins TRBV19 to TRBJ2-4; D assignment may be TRBD1 or TRBD2 (5 bases each). This CDR3 region has 11 residues. Germline V lookup: CDR1 LNHDA, CDR2 SQIVND (reference sequence). CDR3 sequence reads: CASGFGAPLDF. Written as DNA, the CDR3 is TGTGCCAGTGGATTCGGGGCCCCTTTGGACTTC.

This clonotype was counted at least ten times. V and J are TRBV6-5 and TRBJ1-2; D is perhaps TRBD1 (5 bases). The V gene's germline CDR1 is MNHEY and CDR2 SVGAGI. This CDR3 comprises 13 residues. Deletions cut 2 bases from V and 4 bases from J, with 8 bases between. CDR3 DNA sequence: TGTGCCAGCAGTTACAAGGGACCCTATGGCTACACCTTC. This codes for CASSYKGPYGYTF.

The table lists this clonotype with many counts. The genes are TRBV24-1 and TRBJ1-2; 7 bases match TRBD1. The CDR3 has 15 residues. Germline CDR1 KGHDR, CDR2 SFDVKD. J lost 0 bases, V lost 3 bases, and 3 bases had no gene match. The CDR3 DNA follows: TGTGCCACCAGTGATCGGGACAGTCCTAACTATGGCTACACCTTC. Residues: CATSDRDSPNYGYTF.

This clonotype was observed a few times. The chain couples TRBV7-9 to TRBJ2-5, with 13 positions matching TRBD2. Germline loops: CDR1 SEHNR, CDR2 FQNEAQ (reference sequence). V was pared by 5 bases and J by 5 bases, with 8 bases of the junction left unmatched. The CDR3 length is 16 residues. In DNA form, the CDR3 reads TGTGCCAGCAGCCCACCGGGACTAGCGGGGACTGAGACCCAGTACTTC. This encodes CASSPPGLAGTETQYF.

In this sample, this clonotype turned up a few times. The chain links TRBV5-4 to TRBJ1-2; a weak D match, TRBD1 (6 bases). The CDR3 runs to 16 residues. Per germline, CDR1 SGHNT and CDR2 YYREEE (reference sequence). Trimming took 1 base from V and 0 from J, leaving 13 bases between them. This CDR3 reads CASSLLGAEANYGYTF. CDR3 nucleotides: TGTGCCAGCAGCTTGTTGGGGGCGGAAGCTAACTATGGCTACACCTTC.

There are a few counts of this clonotype. V and J are TRBV6-1 and TRBJ1-6; D possibly corresponds to TRBD1 (5 bases). The V end was cut by 3 bases, the J end by 7 bases, with 16 bases between. The CDR3 consists of 16 residues. Germline CDR1 reads MNHNS; CDR2 reads SASEGT. The CDR3 region has the DNA TGTGCCAGCAGTGAGAGACCAGACAGAAGAAATTCACCCCTCCACTTT. As protein: CASSERPDRRNSPLHF.

This clonotype was observed many times. V usage is TRBV5-6 and J usage is TRBJ2-7; 8 nucleotides match TRBD1. The trim removed 7 bases at V and 0 bases at J, leaving 18 bases unmatched. The CDR3 consists of 18 residues. Germline V CDR1 and CDR2: SGHDT, YYEEEE. CDR3 loop: CASAISGTGFSSSYEQYF. The CDR3 coding sequence is TGTGCCAGCGCGATCTCCGGGACAGGATTTTCTAGCTCCTACGAGCAGTACTTC.

Concerning this clonotype: The final CDR3 position lacks the conserved phenylalanine or tryptophan, pointing to a likely read error. The rearrangement links TRBV28 to TRBJ2-7; D gene ambiguous. The CDR3 spans 15 residues. V gave up 5 bases and J gave up 2 bases, with 16 bases separating them. Germline V gives CDR1 MDHEN, CDR2 SYDVKM. For the CDR3, the DNA is TGTGCCAGCAGTCAGATTCGGGTGGACCCCTACGAGCAGTACCTC. Translated: CASSQIRVDPYEQYL.

This clonotype was counted only a few times. V and J are TRBV6-1 and TRBJ1-3; the D gene is possibly TRBD1 (6 bases). This CDR3 region has 14 residues. The germline gives CDR1 MNHNS, CDR2 SASEGT. The ends were cut back, 7 bases at V and 0 bases at J, with 10 bases in the middle. Here the CDR3 DNA reads TGTGCCAGCAATACAGGGAGCTCTGGAAACACCATATATTTT. Translated: CASNTGSSGNTIYF.

A few counts support this clonotype. The chain links TRBV28 to TRBJ2-7; D may correspond to TRBD1 or TRBD2 (5 bases each). Germline-derived CDR1 and CDR2 are MDHEN and SYDVKM. Trimming took off 5 bases at V and 3 bases at J, with 14 bases between the two ends. The length of the CDR3 is 14 residues. CDR3: CASSPRDGFYEQYF. The CDR3 bases are TGTGCCAGCAGTCCCCGGGACGGCTTCTACGAGCAGTACTTC.

This clonotype was found many times. The CDR3, as DNA: TGCAGCGTTGGTCTATCTAGCGGGGAGACCCAGTACTTC. Translation gives CSVGLSSGETQYF. The V call is TRBV29-1, the J call TRBJ2-5; 8 bases agree with TRBD2. CDR1 is SQVTM, CDR2 ANQGSEA, per germline. V shed 4 bases and J 5 bases; nucleotides not matched to a gene: 6. The CDR3 has 13 residues.

This clonotype was picked up a small number of times. V is TRBV5-5 and J is TRBJ1-1; D not resolved. CDR1 and CDR2 (germline): SGHKS, YYEKEE (reference sequence). V was clipped by 4 bases and J by 5 bases, with 6 bases between them. The CDR3 contains 11 residues. CDR3 DNA: TGTGCCAGCAGCGTCGAAACTGAAGCTTTCTTT. Protein product: CASSVETEAFF. Full variable domain (remainder filled in from reference TRBV5-5 and TRBJ1-1): DAGVTQSPTHLIKTRGQQVTLRCSPISGHKSVSWYQQVLGQGPQFIFQYYEKEERGRGNFPDRFSARQFPNYSSELNVNALLLGDSALYLCASSVETEAFFGQGTRLTVV.

This clonotype was picked up many times. The chain combines TRBV11-2 with TRBJ2-7; D may match TRBD1 or TRBD2 (5 bases each). The CDR3 is 12 amino acids. Germline loops: CDR1 SGHAT, CDR2 FQNNGV. Trimming left V 5 bases short and J 6 bases short, with 11 bases between. This chain's CDR3 is CASSTGPGEQYF. CDR3 nucleotide sequence: TGTGCCAGCAGCACGGGGCCGGGCGAGCAGTACTTC.

This clonotype was counted ten times or more. At one of its ends the junction is not consistent with the germline gene, which may arise from a read error. This chain joins TRBV5-1 and TRBJ1-1; D may be TRBD1 (5 bases). The CDR3 spans 13 residues. The germline V gene encodes CDR1 SGHRS and CDR2 YFSETQ. In nucleotides, the CDR3 is TGTGCCAGCAGCTTAAATTGGGGGACTGAAGCTTTCTTT. Residues: CASSLNWGTEAFF. Looking up the rest from reference TRBV5-1 and TRBJ1-1 gives the full variable domain: KAGVTQTPRYLIKTRGQQVTLSCSPISGHRSVSWYQQTPGQGLQFLFEYFSETQRNKGNFPGRFSGRQFSNSRSEMNVSTLELGDSALYLCASSLNWGTEAFFGQGTRLTVV.

Of note for this clonotype: It may be a read error: a sequence one base away is much more abundant. The V gene is TRBV6-1, the J gene TRBJ1-5; D remains unclear. Germline V gene lookup returns CDR1 MNHNS and CDR2 SASEGT. This CDR3 comprises 16 residues. CDR3 nucleotides: TGTACCAGCAGCGATACCGGACGGTATAGCAATCAGCCCCAGCATTTT. It translates to CTSSDTGRYSNQPQHF.

The chain links TRBV20-1 to TRBJ1-5; TRBD1 matches at 8 bases. This CDR3 has 17 amino acids. Germline assignment: CDR1 DFQATT and CDR2 SNEGSKA (reference sequence). After removal of 3 bases from V and 0 bases from J, the junction contained 10 bases not matched to a gene. The CDR3 region is CSASPAGGSHSNQPQHF. For the CDR3, the DNA is TGCAGTGCTAGTCCGGCAGGGGGCTCCCATAGCAATCAGCCCCAGCATTTT.

This clonotype appeared many times. DNA of the CDR3: TGTGCCAGTCGAGGGGTTAGCAGGGATTCCACTAATGAAAAACTGTTTTTT. This codes for CASRGVSRDSTNEKLFF. J is TRBJ1-4 and V is TRBV7-9, with D maybe TRBD1 (5 bases). In germline, CDR1 is SEHNR, CDR2 FQNEAQ (reference sequence). Between the trimmed V and J ends, which lost 9 bases and 2 bases, there was a span of 22 bases. The CDR3 is 17 residues long.

This clonotype was seen at least ten times. The rearrangement joins TRBV28 to TRBJ2-7, with a weak D call TRBD2 (5 bases). The CDR3 runs to 14 residues. The ends were cut back, 3 bases at V and 4 bases at J, with 13 bases in the middle. CDR1 is MDHEN, CDR2 SYDVKM, per germline. The DNA of the CDR3 is TGTGCCAGCAGTTTCGGGATGGAGGAATACGAGCAGTACTTC. As protein: CASSFGMEEYEQYF.

This clonotype was found many times. The chain is built from TRBV7-9 and TRBJ2-5; TRBD2 matches 7 bases. The germline gives CDR1 SEHNR, CDR2 FQNEAQ (reference sequence). With V trimmed by 1 base and J by 2 bases, 10 bases remained unmatched. The CDR3 is made up of 17 amino acids. CDR3 region: CASSLGRGSNEQETQYF. CDR3 DNA: TGTGCCAGCAGCTTAGGGCGCGGGAGCAATGAGCAAGAGACCCAGTACTTC. The complete variable domain, with remaining parts taken from reference TRBV7-9 and TRBJ2-5, reads DTGVSQNPRHKITKRGQNVTFRCDPISEHNRLYWYRQTLGQGPEFLTYFQNEAQLEKSRLLSDRFSAERPKGSFSTLEIQRTEQGDSAMYLCASSLGRGSNEQETQYFGPGTRLLVL.

This clonotype was counted ten times or more. CDR3 DNA sequence: TGTGCCAGCAGTGAAACGGACGGGAACACTGAAGCTTTCTTT. Its protein is CASSETDGNTEAFF. This rearrangement joins TRBV6-1 to TRBJ1-1, with unresolved D. Trimming removed 2 bases from V and 1 base from J, with 8 bases in between. The germline V gene encodes CDR1 MNHNS and CDR2 SASEGT. The CDR3 extends over 14 amino acids.

Ten or more counts support this clonotype. The chain recombines TRBV11-2 with TRBJ1-4; D remains ambiguous. Per germline, CDR1 SGHAT and CDR2 FQNNGV. Trimming took off 3 bases at V and 6 bases at J, with 8 bases between the two ends. The CDR3 totals 13 residues. In DNA form, the CDR3 reads TGTGCCAGCAGCTTTCGGCCGGATGAAAAACTGTTTTTT. This encodes CASSFRPDEKLFF.

This clonotype was counted many times. The chain joins TRBV6-5 to TRBJ2-2; D might be TRBD1 (6 bases). Germline CDR1 MNHEY, CDR2 SVGAGI. The ends were cut back, 2 bases at V and 6 bases at J, with 13 bases in the middle. The CDR3 has 15 amino acids. CDR3 residues: CASSYITGMAGELFF. The CDR3 bases are TGTGCCAGCAGTTACATTACAGGGATGGCCGGGGAGCTGTTTTTT.

The chain couples TRBV20-1 to TRBJ2-7; 14 bases align to TRBD2. From germline, CDR1 is DFQATT and CDR2 SNEGSKA (reference sequence). V was clipped by 2 bases and J by 2 bases; unmatched bases: 5. There are 16 residues in the CDR3. Written as DNA, the CDR3 is TGCAGTGCTAGATACACGGGACTAGCGGGGGCCTACGAGCAGTACTTC. Its protein is CSARYTGLAGAYEQYF.

The rearrangement uses TRBV29-1 and TRBJ1-4; 7 nucleotides match TRBD1. Germline V CDR1 and CDR2: SQVTM, ANQGSEA. V was pared by 0 bases and J by 7 bases, with 11 bases of the junction left unmatched. This CDR3 comprises 16 residues. This CDR3 reads CSVEDTTGSFGEKLFF. The CDR3 DNA reads TGCAGCGTTGAAGATACGACAGGGAGCTTTGGTGAAAAACTGTTTTTT.